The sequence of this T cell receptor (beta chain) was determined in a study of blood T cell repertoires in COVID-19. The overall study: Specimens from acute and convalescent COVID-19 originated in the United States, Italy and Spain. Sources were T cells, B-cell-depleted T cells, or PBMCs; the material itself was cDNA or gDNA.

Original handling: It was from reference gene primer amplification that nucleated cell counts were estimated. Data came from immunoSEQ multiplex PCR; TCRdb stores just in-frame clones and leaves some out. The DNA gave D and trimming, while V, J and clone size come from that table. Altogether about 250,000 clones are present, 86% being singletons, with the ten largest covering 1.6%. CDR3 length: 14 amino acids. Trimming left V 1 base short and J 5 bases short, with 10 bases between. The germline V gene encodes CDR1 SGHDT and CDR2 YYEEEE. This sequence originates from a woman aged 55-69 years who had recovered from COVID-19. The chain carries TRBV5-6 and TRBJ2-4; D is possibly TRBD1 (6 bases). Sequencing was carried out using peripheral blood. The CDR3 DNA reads TGTGCCAGCAGCTTGTGGGGGCTTGAAAACATTCAGTACTTC. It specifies CASSLWGLENIQYF.